This passage covers 15 T cell receptor beta chains from one sample sequenced in a study of early T cells in non-severe SARS-CoV-2 infection. TCRdb re-analysed the 5' RACE reads in MiXCR, keeping a single row per CDR3 protein. The table has tens of thousands of distinct CDR3 sequences, around 13% seen once; the top ten hold roughly 10%. The sample comprised whole blood. Source of these receptors: an adult who was a healthcare worker with PCR-confirmed SARS-CoV-2 infection or an uninfected control (not recorded which).

This clonotype was counted between two and nine times. DNA of the CDR3: TGCAGCACTCGGGGACAGCCGAACTACAATGAGCAGTTCTTC. Translating gives CSTRGQPNYNEQFF. V is TRBV29-1 and J is TRBJ2-1, with TRBD1 matching 7 bases. The CDR3 has 14 amino acids. Germline V CDR1 and CDR2: SQVTM, ANQGSEA. V shed 8 bases, J shed 3 bases, and the junction held 10 bases outside the gene matches.

This sequence joins TRBV7-8 and TRBJ2-7; D is perhaps TRBD1 or TRBD2 (6 bases each). Deletions cut 5 bases from V and 4 bases from J, with 18 bases between. CDR3 length: 15 amino acids. The germline V gene encodes CDR1 SGHVS and CDR2 FQNEAQ. This CDR3 is CASSPLEGGRYEQYF. The CDR3 DNA reads as TGTGCCAGCAGCCCGCTAGAGGGGGGCCGGTACGAGCAGTACTTC.

This clonotype was counted many times. This chain links TRBV10-2 with TRBJ2-1, with 7 nucleotides matching TRBD2. The V segment lost 4 bases and the J segment 5 bases; nucleotides outside the gene matches: 5. This CDR3 contains 14 residues. The germline gives CDR1 WSHSY, CDR2 SAAADI. The CDR3 here is CASSGLAENNEQFF. The CDR3 nucleotides read TGCGCCAGCAGTGGGCTAGCGGAAAACAATGAGCAGTTCTTC.

This clonotype was counted only a few times. This chain uses TRBV28 with TRBJ2-7; 11 bases fit TRBD1. V dropped 4 bases and J dropped 0; count of bases not matched to a gene: 5. The CDR3 consists of 16 residues. Germline-derived CDR1 and CDR2 are MDHEN and SYDVKM. CDR3 amino acids: CASSSPDRGRSYEQYF. The CDR3 coding sequence is TGTGCCAGCAGTTCACCGGACAGGGGGCGCTCCTACGAGCAGTACTTC.

J is TRBJ1-1 and V is TRBV6-5, with a weak D call TRBD1 (5 bases). Germline V gene data show CDR1 as MNHEY and CDR2 as SVGAGI. This CDR3 region has 13 residues. V was clipped by 6 bases and J by 0 bases, with 8 bases between them. The CDR3: CASRQGVNTEAFF. CDR3 DNA sequence: TGTGCCAGCAGGCAAGGGGTGAACACTGAAGCTTTCTTT.

This clonotype was picked up many times. The chain's CDR3 is CASSSTSGTNNEQFF. Written as DNA, the CDR3 is TGTGCCAGCAGCTCCACTAGCGGGACTAACAATGAGCAGTTCTTC. The V and J genes are TRBV11-2 and TRBJ2-1; 10 bases line up with TRBD2. The CDR3 loop spans 15 amino acids. CDR1 and CDR2 from the germline V gene are SGHAT and FQNNGV. The V and J ends lost 4 bases and 5 bases, in that order; junction bases with no gene match: 5.

The rearrangement uses TRBV2 and TRBJ2-3; D possibly corresponds to TRBD2 (5 bases). The CDR3 length is 17 residues. From germline, CDR1 is SNHLY and CDR2 FYNNEI. Trimming removed 7 bases at V and 0 bases at J, with 20 bases between. This chain's CDR3 is CASKGEISVSSTDTQYF. The CDR3 nucleotides read TGTGCCAGCAAGGGAGAGATTAGCGTTTCTAGCACAGATACGCAGTATTTT.

This clonotype came up a few times. The chain combines TRBV9 with TRBJ2-3, with a possible D match to TRBD2 (5 bases). Germline V CDR1 and CDR2: SGDLS, YYNGEE. V was trimmed by 0 bases and J by 0 bases, leaving 11 bases between them. This CDR3 is built from 16 residues. The CDR3 spells CASSVANGISTDTQYF. The CDR3 nucleotides are TGTGCCAGCAGCGTAGCTAACGGGATAAGCACAGATACGCAGTATTTT.

This clonotype showed up just a few times. V usage is TRBV4-2 and J usage is TRBJ2-7; D is perhaps TRBD2 (6 bases). Germline V gives CDR1 LGHNA, CDR2 YNFKEQ. The V end was cut by 0 bases, the J end by 2 bases, with 14 bases between. The CDR3 contains 16 residues. The CDR3: CASSQDIVAGPYEQYF. In DNA, the CDR3 is TGTGCCAGCAGCCAAGATATTGTGGCGGGACCCTACGAGCAGTACTTC.

J is TRBJ2-3 and V is TRBV7-2, with D possibly being TRBD2 (6 bases). The V end lost 5 bases, the J end lost 4 bases, and 13 bases lay between the germline ends. Germline CDR1 and CDR2: SGHTA and FQGNSA. This CDR3 comprises 14 residues. CDR3 DNA sequence: TGTGCCAGCAGCCCCTGGAGGGCCCCAGATACGCAGTATTTT. Encoded protein: CASSPWRAPDTQYF.

Many counts were recorded for this clonotype. The rearrangement links TRBV7-9 to TRBJ1-6; no clear D. Trimming removed 0 bases from V and 10 bases from J, with 13 bases in between. The length of the CDR3 is 15 residues. Germline CDR1 is SEHNR and CDR2 is FQNEAQ (reference sequence). The chain's CDR3 is CASSLASGFGSPLHF. Written as DNA, the CDR3 is TGTGCCAGCAGCTTAGCTTCCGGGTTCGGGTCACCCCTCCACTTT.

This clonotype was detected ten times or more. The chain employs TRBV30 and TRBJ1-4; 8 nucleotides align to TRBD1. This CDR3 region has 14 residues. The V segment lost 4 bases and the J segment 8 bases; nucleotides outside the gene matches: 9. Germline values: CDR1 GTSNPN, CDR2 SVGIG (reference sequence). This chain's CDR3 is CAWKAGTGSEKLFF. CDR3 DNA: TGTGCCTGGAAGGCCGGGACAGGCTCAGAAAAACTGTTTTTT.

This clonotype was recorded a few times. The CDR3 spells CASSLGGLYTYGYTF. In nucleotides, the CDR3 is TGTGCCAGCAGTTTAGGAGGGCTCTATACCTATGGCTACACCTTC. The V call is TRBV12-3 or TRBV12-4, the J call TRBJ1-2; the D is unclear. Trimming removed 1 base from V and 4 bases from J, with 13 bases in between. CDR3 length: 15 residues.

A word on this clonotype: At one boundary the junction diverges from the germline segment, which might be a read error. The V and J genes are TRBV7-3 and TRBJ2-2; TRBD1 agrees at 7 bases. Germline CDR1 reads SGHTA; CDR2 reads FQGTGA. This CDR3 contains 14 residues. CDR3 region: CASSVTGAAGELFF. The CDR3 DNA is TGTGCCAGCAGCGTAACAGGGGCGGCCGGGGAGCTGTTTTTT.

In its sample, this clonotype was seen a few times. The chain has TRBV19 and TRBJ2-7, with 8 nucleotides matching TRBD2. Germline V gives CDR1 LNHDA, CDR2 SQIVND (reference sequence). The CDR3 totals 13 residues. J lost 6 bases, V lost 5 bases, and 6 bases had no gene match. The CDR3 is CASSVVAGLEQYF. The CDR3, as DNA: TGTGCCAGTAGTGTGGTAGCGGGGCTCGAGCAGTACTTC.